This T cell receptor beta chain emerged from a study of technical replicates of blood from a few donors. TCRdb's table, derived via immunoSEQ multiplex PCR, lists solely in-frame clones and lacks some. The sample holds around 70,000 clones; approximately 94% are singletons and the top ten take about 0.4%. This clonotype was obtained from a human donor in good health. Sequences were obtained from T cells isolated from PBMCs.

The DNA of the CDR3 is TGTGCCAGAAGCCCGGGTACTAGCGCCAACACCGGGGAGCTGTTTTTT. It yields the protein CARSPGTSANTGELFF. The V and J genes are TRBV5-3 and TRBJ2-2, with 7 nucleotides matching TRBD2. TRBV5-3 is flagged as an ORF with uncertain function. This CDR3 contains 16 residues. Unmatched junction bases numbered 8, after V lost 4 bases and J lost 2 bases.